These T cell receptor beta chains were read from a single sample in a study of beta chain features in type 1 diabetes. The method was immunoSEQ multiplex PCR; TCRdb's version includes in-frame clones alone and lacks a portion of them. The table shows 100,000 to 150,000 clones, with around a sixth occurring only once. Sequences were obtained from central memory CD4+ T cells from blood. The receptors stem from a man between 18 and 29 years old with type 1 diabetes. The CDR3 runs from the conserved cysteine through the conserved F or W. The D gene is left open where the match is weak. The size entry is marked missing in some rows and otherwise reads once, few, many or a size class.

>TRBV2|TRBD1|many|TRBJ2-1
TGTGCCAGCTGTGGGACAGGGAATTACAATGAGCAGTTCTTC
CASCGTGNYNEQFF
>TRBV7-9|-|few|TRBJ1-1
TGTGCCAGCAGCATCAAGAACACTGAAGCTTTCTTT
CASSIKNTEAFF
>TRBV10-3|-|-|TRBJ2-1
TGTGCCATCAGCCAAGAGAATGAGCAGTTCTTC
CAISQENEQFF
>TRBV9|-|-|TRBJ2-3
TGTGCCAGCAGCGTAGATAGGGATACGCAGTATTTT
CASSVDRDTQYF
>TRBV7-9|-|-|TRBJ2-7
TGTGCCAGCAGCTTAGAATTCCATGGCCACGAGCAGTACTTC
CASSLEFHGHEQYF
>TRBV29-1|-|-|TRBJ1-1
TGCAGCGTTCTGTACACTGAAGCTTTCTTT
CSVLYTEAFF
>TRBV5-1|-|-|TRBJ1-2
TGCGCCAGCAGCTTGAGGCAGGCCGACTATGGCTACACCTTC
CASSLRQADYGYTF
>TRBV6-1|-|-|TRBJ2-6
TGTGCCAGCAGGACCGGGACGTCTGGGGCCAACGTCCTGACTTTC
CASRTGTSGANVLTF
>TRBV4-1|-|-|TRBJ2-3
TGCGCCAGCAGCCCACCAGGACCCTCGGATACGCAGTATTTT
CASSPPGPSDTQYF
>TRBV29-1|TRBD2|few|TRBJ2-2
TGCAGCGCAGCGGGGACTAGCGTTACCGGGGAGCTGTTTTTT
CSAAGTSVTGELFF
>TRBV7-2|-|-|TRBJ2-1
TGTGCCAGCAGCTTAGTGAGGGTAGATGAGCAGTTCTTC
CASSLVRVDEQFF
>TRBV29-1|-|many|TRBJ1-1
TGCAGCGTTGGCTCAGGGTGGGGTATGAACACTGAAGCTTTCTTT
CSVGSGWGMNTEAFF
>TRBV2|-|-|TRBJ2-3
TGTGCCAGCAGTGATTCCCCCCCAGATACGCAGTATTTT
CASSDSPPDTQYF
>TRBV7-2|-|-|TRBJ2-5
TGTGCCAGCAGCTCGCGCACACAAGAGACCCAGTACTTC
CASSSRTQETQYF
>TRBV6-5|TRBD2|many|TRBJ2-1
TGTGCCAGCAGTCACGGACTAGCGGGAAACAATGAGCAGTTCTTC
CASSHGLAGNNEQFF
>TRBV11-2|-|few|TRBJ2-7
TGTGCCAGCAGCTTTAGCAGGGGTGCCTACGAGCAGTACTTC
CASSFSRGAYEQYF
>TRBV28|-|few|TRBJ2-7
TGTGCCAGCAGGTCCAATTACGAGCAGTACTTC
CASRSNYEQYF
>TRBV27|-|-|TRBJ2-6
TGTGCCAGCAGTTCCCCCCACTCTGGGGCCAACGTCCTGACTTTC
CASSSPHSGANVLTF
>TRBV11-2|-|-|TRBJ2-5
TGTGCCAGCAGCCCCATCCGACAGGGAGGGGAGACCCAGTACTTC
CASSPIRQGGETQYF
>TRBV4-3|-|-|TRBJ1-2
TGCGCCAGCAGCCAAGACATCTACGTCGGCAACAACTATGGCTACACCTTC
CASSQDIYVGNNYGYTF
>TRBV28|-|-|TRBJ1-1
TGTGCCAGCAGTTCCCCCCCAGAGGGGTTGACTGAAGCTTTCTTT
CASSSPPEGLTEAFF
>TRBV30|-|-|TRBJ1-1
TGTGCCTGGAGTGTACCGTACCTAGCCAGGGCGAACACTGAAGCTTTCTTT
CAWSVPYLARANTEAFF
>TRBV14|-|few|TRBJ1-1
TGTGCCAGCAGTACATATGGAAGGGACACTGAAGCTTTCTTT
CASSTYGRDTEAFF
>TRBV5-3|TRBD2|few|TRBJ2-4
TGTGCCAGAAGCTTGGACCACGCTAGCGGGAGGAATCACATTCAGTACTTC
CARSLDHASGRNHIQYF
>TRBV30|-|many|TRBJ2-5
TGTGCCTGGAGCCAACGGACCCGAGAGACCCAGTACTTC
CAWSQRTRETQYF
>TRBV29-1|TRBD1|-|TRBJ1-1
TGCGTTGGCTCTGACAGGGGGCGCGGAGACACTGAAGCTTTCTTT
CVGSDRGRGDTEAFF
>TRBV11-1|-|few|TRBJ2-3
TGTGCCAGCAGCTTTCGCCAGCCCCCCGATACGCAGTATTTT
CASSFRQPPDTQYF
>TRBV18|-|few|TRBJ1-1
TGTGCCAGCTCACCAGCGCAGAACACTGAAGCTTTCTTT
CASSPAQNTEAFF
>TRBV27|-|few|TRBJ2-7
TGTGCCAGCAGTTTATACGGCACCGAGCAGTACTTC
CASSLYGTEQYF
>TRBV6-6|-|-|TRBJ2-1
TGTGCCAGCGGGCAGGGAGAGTCCAATGAGCAGTTCTTC
CASGQGESNEQFF
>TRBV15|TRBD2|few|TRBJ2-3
TGTGCCACCAGCAGAGAAGTAGCGGGGGGGCCATATACGCAGTATTTT
CATSREVAGGPYTQYF